This T cell receptor (beta chain) came from a study of T cell responses to AZD1222 COVID-19 vaccine. The V gene's germline CDR1 is MNHEY and CDR2 SVGAGI. The CDR3 sequence is 14 residues long. Trimming took 11 bases from V and 7 from J, leaving 22 bases between them. Overall study results and limits: Just a handful of AZD1222 recipients were seropositive at baseline.

As to this clone: The target antigen is unknown.

Assay: immunoSEQ multiplex PCR; the TCRdb copy retains only in-frame clones and omits some. The repertoire holds about 190,000 clones, with about 94% as singletons. Sequenced here: peripheral blood, sampled on day 0 of AZD1222 vaccination. The clonotype comes from an adult in good health. This chain links TRBV6-5 with TRBJ2-3; D may correspond to TRBD1 or TRBD2 (5 bases each). DNA for the CDR3: TGTGCCGGAAACCGGGACCCACGGCTCAATACGCAGTATTTT. Translated: CAGNRDPRLNTQYF.